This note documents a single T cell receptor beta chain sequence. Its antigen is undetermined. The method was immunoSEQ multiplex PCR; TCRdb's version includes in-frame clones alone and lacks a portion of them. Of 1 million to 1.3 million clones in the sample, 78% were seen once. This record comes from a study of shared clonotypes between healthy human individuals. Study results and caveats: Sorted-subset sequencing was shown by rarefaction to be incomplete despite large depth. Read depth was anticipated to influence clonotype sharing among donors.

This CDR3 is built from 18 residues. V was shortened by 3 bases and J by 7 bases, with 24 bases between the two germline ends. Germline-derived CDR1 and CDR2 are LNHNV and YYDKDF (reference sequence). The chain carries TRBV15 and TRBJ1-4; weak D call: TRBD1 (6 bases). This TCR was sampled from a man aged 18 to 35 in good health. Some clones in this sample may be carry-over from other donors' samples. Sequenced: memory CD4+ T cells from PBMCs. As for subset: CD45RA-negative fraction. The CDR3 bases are TGTGCCACCAGCAGGGGAAAGGGAACGACAGGCGGCGGTGAAAAACTGTTTTTT. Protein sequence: CATSRGKGTTGGGEKLFF.